The TCR beta chain described here comes from a study of regulatory T cells. V lost 3 bases, J lost 2 bases, and 2 bases stayed unmatched. The germline V gene encodes CDR1 MNHEY and CDR2 SVGAGI. The CDR3 has 15 amino acids. Patients, 2 to 39 years old, had expanded memory T-cell proportions. CD4+ cells were sorted into CD25-high CD127-low regulatory cells and CD25-low CD127-high conventional cells. Primers: 52 TRBV forward and 13 TRBJ reverse. The table came from immunoSEQ multiplex PCR; TCRdb's copy has only in-frame clones and leaves some out. The table lists approximately 18,000 clones, approximately 82% of them singletons. In the case of this clone: The antigen is unknown.

The study, taken as a whole, reports: Regulatory T cells showed the strongest V-J pair restriction and V/J gene skewing among patient repertoires. Hydrophobic residues at CDR3 positions 6 and 7 were enriched in conventional CD4+ T cells of CD3G-deficient patients.

The source is a person aged 30-39 years with CD3G deficiency. The sequencing sample was made of conventional CD4+ T cells sorted from blood. The rearrangement uses TRBV6-5 and TRBJ1-3, with 9 bases identical to TRBD1. The DNA of the CDR3 is TGTGCCAGCAGTTATTGGACAGGGGCTGGAAACACCATATATTTT. This sequence encodes CASSYWTGAGNTIYF.